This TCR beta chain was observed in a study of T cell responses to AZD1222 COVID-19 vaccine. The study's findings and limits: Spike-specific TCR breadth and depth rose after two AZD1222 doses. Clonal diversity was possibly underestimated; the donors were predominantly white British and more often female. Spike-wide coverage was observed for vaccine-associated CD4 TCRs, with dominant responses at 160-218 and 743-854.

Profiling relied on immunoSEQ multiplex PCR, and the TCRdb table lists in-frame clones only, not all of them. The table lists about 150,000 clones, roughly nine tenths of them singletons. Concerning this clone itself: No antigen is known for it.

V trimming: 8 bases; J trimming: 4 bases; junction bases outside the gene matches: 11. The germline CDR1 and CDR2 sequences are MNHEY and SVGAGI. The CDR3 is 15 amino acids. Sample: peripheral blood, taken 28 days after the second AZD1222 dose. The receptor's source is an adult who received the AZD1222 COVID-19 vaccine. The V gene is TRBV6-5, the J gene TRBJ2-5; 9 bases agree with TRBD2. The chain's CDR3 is CASDRAGGPGETQYF. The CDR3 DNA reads TGTGCCAGCGACCGGGCGGGGGGGCCAGGAGAGACCCAGTACTTC.